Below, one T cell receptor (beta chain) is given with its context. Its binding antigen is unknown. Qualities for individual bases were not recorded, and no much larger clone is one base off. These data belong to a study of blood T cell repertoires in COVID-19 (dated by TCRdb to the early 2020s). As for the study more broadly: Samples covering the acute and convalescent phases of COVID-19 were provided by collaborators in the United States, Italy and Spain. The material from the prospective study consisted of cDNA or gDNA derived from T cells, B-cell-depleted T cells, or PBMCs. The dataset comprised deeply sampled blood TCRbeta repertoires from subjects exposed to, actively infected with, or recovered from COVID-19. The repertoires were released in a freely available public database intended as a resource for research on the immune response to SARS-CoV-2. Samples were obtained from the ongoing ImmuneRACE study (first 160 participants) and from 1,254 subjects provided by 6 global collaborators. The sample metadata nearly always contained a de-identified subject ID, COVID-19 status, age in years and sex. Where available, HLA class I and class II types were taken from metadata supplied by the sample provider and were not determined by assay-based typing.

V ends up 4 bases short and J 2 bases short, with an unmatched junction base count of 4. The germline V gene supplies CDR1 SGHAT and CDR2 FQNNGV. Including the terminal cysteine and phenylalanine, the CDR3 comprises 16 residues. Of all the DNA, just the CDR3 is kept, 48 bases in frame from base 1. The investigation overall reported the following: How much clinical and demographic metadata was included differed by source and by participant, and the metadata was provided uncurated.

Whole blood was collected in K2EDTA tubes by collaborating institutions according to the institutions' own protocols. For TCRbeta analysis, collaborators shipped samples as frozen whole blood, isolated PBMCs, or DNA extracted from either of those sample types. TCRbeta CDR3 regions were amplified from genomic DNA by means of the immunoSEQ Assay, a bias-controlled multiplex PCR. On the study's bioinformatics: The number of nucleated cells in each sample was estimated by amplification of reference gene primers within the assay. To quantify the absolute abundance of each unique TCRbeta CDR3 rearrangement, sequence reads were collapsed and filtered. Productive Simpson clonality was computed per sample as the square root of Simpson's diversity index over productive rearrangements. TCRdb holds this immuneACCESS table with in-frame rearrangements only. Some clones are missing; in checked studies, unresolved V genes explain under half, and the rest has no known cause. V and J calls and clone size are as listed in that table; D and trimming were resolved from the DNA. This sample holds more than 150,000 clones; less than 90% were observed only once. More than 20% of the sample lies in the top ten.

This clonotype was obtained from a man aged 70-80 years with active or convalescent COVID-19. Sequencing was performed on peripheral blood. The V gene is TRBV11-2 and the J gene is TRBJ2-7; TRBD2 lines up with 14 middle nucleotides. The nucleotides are TGTGCCAGCAGCTCAGGACTAGCGGGAGGAGCCTACGAGCAGTACTTC. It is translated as CASSSGLAGGAYEQYF.